Sequencing of this TCR beta chain was carried out in a study of post-analysis software for immune sequencing data. Sequencing libraries made from TCR beta cDNA carried unique molecular identifiers. Researchers reported some 500,000 cDNA molecules coming from roughly 1 to 10 million T cells. TCRdb recomputed calls from the PCR reads with MiXCR, one row per CDR3 protein. Counted here are around 710,000 distinct CDR3 sequences, 46% occurring once; the ten biggest clones make up roughly 5%. The study's findings and limits: Elevated frequency relative to controls characterized several TRBV segments in patients, TRBV5-6, TRBV5-1 and TRBV20-1 among them. Controls showed significantly higher normalized Chao1 diversity than did multiple sclerosis patients. F measure clustering grouped samples strongly by preparation batch.

CDR1 is SGDLS, CDR2 YYNGEE, per germline. The CDR3 runs to 15 residues. V was trimmed by 0 bases and J by 5 bases, leaving 12 bases between them. A word on this clonotype: What it binds is not known.

This clonotype was sampled from a girl under 18 with multiple sclerosis. The sample consisted of blood. The V and J genes are TRBV9 and TRBJ2-4; D unclear. This CDR3 reads CASSVGDSDQNIQYF. DNA for the CDR3: TGTGCCAGCAGCGTAGGTGACTCCGACCAAAACATTCAGTACTTC.